This T cell receptor (beta chain) was identified in a study of T cells in localized non-small cell lung cancer. This clone has a single count. Its specificity is unknown. General study points: Heterogeneity is still possible, as just one tumor region was sequenced. Elevated blood T cell density was associated with longer overall survival. Adjacent lung exhibited a median of 57 among the 100 most abundant tumor clones. Uninvolved nearby lung showed the greatest T cell clonality, exceeding that found in tumor.

Libraries were prepared by immunoSEQ multiplex PCR; TCRdb keeps only in-frame clonotypes and omits some of them. The table shows approximately 17,000 clones, with around 79% occurring only once. V lost 4 bases to trimming and J lost 6 bases, with 18 bases between them. There are 16 residues in the CDR3. The germline V gene encodes CDR1 KGHSH and CDR2 LQKENI. The TCR sequence derives from a male donor at least 60 years old with stage I lung adenocarcinoma. Sequences were derived from peripheral blood, sampled before any cancer treatment. The chain recombines TRBV18 with TRBJ2-2; a possible D gene is TRBD2 (5 bases). CDR3 sequence: CASSRARETRAGELFF. CDR3 bases: TGTGCCAGCTCACGAGCCCGGGAAACCCGCGCCGGGGAGCTGTTTTTT.